This TCR beta chain was identified during a study of CD8 T cells in Susac syndrome. With random hexamers, roughly 0.5 to 1 ug RNA was reverse transcribed. The CDR3 of TCR beta was amplified by immunoSEQ multiplex PCR across 54 Vbeta and 13 Jbeta. TCRdb re-derived calls from the immunoSEQ multiplex PCR reads in MiXCR, one entry per CDR3 protein. The sample has hundreds of thousands of distinct CDR3 sequences; around 85% are singletons. Sequencing of TCR beta covered CD8+ and CD4+ T cells obtained from blood. Germline-derived CDR1 and CDR2 are GTSNPN and SVGIG (reference sequence). The V gene lost 0 bases and the J gene lost 5 bases, with 14 bases spanning the gap. CDR3 length: 14 amino acids.

The chain couples TRBV30 to TRBJ2-7; a possible D gene is TRBD1 (6 bases). This sequence was found in a human donor with multiple sclerosis. The sequenced material came from CD8+ T cells from PBMCs. DNA for the CDR3: TGTGCCTGGAGTGTAGTGGGGGCGCTCAACGAGCAGTACTTC. Translating it yields CAWSVVGALNEQYF.